These 14 T cell receptor beta chains were all obtained from the same sample, sequenced in a study of CD8 T cells in ankylosing spondylitis. Study-wide findings and caveats: What appeared characteristic of ankylosing spondylitis blood was a TCR beta motif of eight highly homologous variants.

Each CDR3 protein gets one entry after TCRdb re-called the 5' RACE reads with MiXCR. The sample carries roughly 670,000 distinct CDR3 sequences, under 20% recorded once. What these receptors recognize is not known. The specimen sequenced was blood, either unsorted or a sorted T cell fraction (not recorded which). Every receptor here comes from a male donor with ankylosing spondylitis.

This clonotype was seen only a few times. The CDR3 protein is CASSAQGGEKLFF. In nucleotides, the CDR3 is TGTGCCAGCTCAGCCCAGGGAGGTGAAAAACTGTTTTTT. The chain uses TRBV18 and TRBJ1-4; D might be TRBD1 (5 bases). Deletions cut 5 bases from V and 7 bases from J, with 11 bases between. CDR3 length equals 13 residues. Germline CDR1 KGHSH, CDR2 LQKENI.

The rearrangement uses TRBV20-1 and TRBJ2-7, with a tentative D call TRBD1 (5 bases). V gave up 1 base and J gave up 7 bases, with 14 bases separating them. The CDR3 is 13 residues long. Germline CDR1 is DFQATT and CDR2 is SNEGSKA (reference sequence). The CDR3 region is CSARGLTEREQYF. The DNA for the CDR3 is TGCAGTGCTAGAGGATTGACAGAAAGGGAGCAGTACTTC.

A few counts support this clonotype. The chain is built from TRBV4-1 and TRBJ1-2; 8 bases line up with TRBD1. CDR1 is MGHRA, CDR2 YSYEKL, per germline. V lost 3 bases, J lost 3 bases, and 6 bases stayed unmatched. This CDR3 contains 15 residues. In DNA, the CDR3 is TGCGCCAGCAGCCACCCAGGACAGGGCGACTATGGCTACACCTTC. It encodes CASSHPGQGDYGYTF.

The chain combines TRBV12-3 or TRBV12-4 with TRBJ2-2, with D unclear. Trimming removed 5 bases at V and 1 base at J, with 8 bases between. The CDR3 loop spans 14 amino acids. CDR3 sequence reads: CASSPPQNTGELFF. CDR3 bases: TGTGCCAGCAGTCCCCCTCAGAACACCGGGGAGCTGTTTTTT.

This clonotype was counted only a few times. This sequence joins TRBV7-7 and TRBJ2-5; 9 bases align to TRBD2. CDR1 and CDR2 from the germline V gene are SSHAT and FNYEAQ (reference sequence). V shed 5 bases and J 3 bases; nucleotides not matched to a gene: 7. The CDR3 sequence is 15 residues long. CDR3 in amino acids: CASSPLTSGKETQYF. The CDR3 nucleotides read TGTGCCAGCAGCCCCTTGACTAGCGGTAAAGAGACCCAGTACTTC.

This clonotype was seen more than once but under ten times. The genes are TRBV20-1 and TRBJ2-2; D not certain. The V end lost 3 bases, the J end lost 1 base, and 6 bases lay between the germline ends. The CDR3 is made up of 13 amino acids. Germline CDR1 and CDR2: DFQATT and SNEGSKA (reference sequence). For the CDR3, the DNA is TGCAGTGCTAGGGCCCGGAACACCGGGGAGCTGTTTTTT. Its protein product is CSARARNTGELFF.

This rearrangement joins TRBV6-1 to TRBJ1-3, with D maybe TRBD1 (6 bases). The germline gives CDR1 MNHNS, CDR2 SASEGT. The CDR3 sequence is 16 residues long. With 3 bases removed from V and 0 bases from J, the gap between germline ends came to 12 bases. The DNA of the CDR3 is TGTGCCAGCAGTGAGAGGGGGAGTGGCTCTGGAAACACCATATATTTT. It translates to CASSERGSGSGNTIYF.

V gene TRBV7-8 combines with J gene TRBJ2-1, with D possibly matching TRBD2 (6 bases). The CDR3 spans 18 residues. In germline, CDR1 is SGHVS, CDR2 FQNEAQ. Trimming removed 1 base at V and 0 bases at J, with 16 bases between. CDR3 sequence: CASSLVDSGMSSYNEQFF. CDR3 DNA sequence: TGTGCCAGCAGCTTAGTGGATAGCGGCATGAGCTCCTACAATGAGCAGTTCTTC.

The J gene is TRBJ2-7, the V gene TRBV7-2, with TRBD2 matching over 9 bases. This CDR3 has 15 amino acids. V shed 1 base, J shed 4 bases, and the junction held 5 bases outside the gene matches. Germline CDR1 reads SGHTA; CDR2 reads FQGNSA. The CDR3 DNA is TGTGCCAGCAGCTTAGGTAGGACTAGCGTTTACGAGCAGTACTTC. It is translated as CASSLGRTSVYEQYF.

This clonotype appeared many times. The chain carries TRBV7-2 and TRBJ1-6, with D possibly TRBD1 on 6 matching bases. Trimming took off 1 base at V and 7 bases at J, with 11 bases between the two ends. Germline V gene data show CDR1 as SGHTA and CDR2 as FQGNSA. This CDR3 region has 15 residues. The CDR3 sequence is CASSLDRGKNSPLHF. The CDR3 coding sequence is TGTGCCAGCAGCTTAGATAGGGGGAAGAATTCACCCCTCCACTTT.

This clonotype was seen many times. V gene TRBV12-3 or TRBV12-4 combines with J gene TRBJ1-1; a possible D gene is TRBD1 (5 bases). V lost 3 bases, J lost 7 bases, and 12 bases lay in between. This CDR3 comprises 13 residues. The DNA of the CDR3 is TGTGCCAGCAGTTTGGGGGGGGTAAGTGAAGCTTTCTTT. This sequence encodes CASSLGGVSEAFF.

The chain combines TRBV20-1 with TRBJ2-2; possible D gene TRBD1, 5 bases. The CDR3 is made up of 15 amino acids. Per the germline V gene, CDR1 is DFQATT and CDR2 is SNEGSKA (reference sequence). The V gene lost 4 bases and the J gene lost 7 bases, with 19 bases spanning the gap. This chain's CDR3 is CSANIRGFNGGELFF. In DNA form, the CDR3 reads TGCAGTGCTAATATTAGGGGTTTTAATGGCGGGGAGCTGTTTTTT.

As regards this clonotype: One end of the junction is discordant with germline, which a read error may explain. This chain links TRBV7-7 with TRBJ2-2, with 10 bases aligning to TRBD2. The CDR3 length is 17 residues. Germline V gene lookup returns CDR1 SSHAT and CDR2 FNYEAQ (reference sequence). The CDR3 DNA follows: TGTACCAGCAGCAGCCAACTAGCGGGGAAAGATACCGGGGAGCTGTTTTTT. Translation gives CTSSSQLAGKDTGELFF. Based on the CDR3 plus reference TRBV7-7 and TRBJ2-2, the full variable domain is GAGVSQSPRYKVTKRGQDVTLRCDPISSHATLYWYQQALGQGPEFLTYFNYEAQPDKSGLPSDRFSAERPEGSISTLTIQRTEQRDSAMYRCTSSSQLAGKDTGELFFGEGSRLTVL.

The J gene is TRBJ2-7, the V gene TRBV10-3; 10 positions match TRBD2. The CDR3 runs 17 residues. Germline V gene sequence: CDR1 ENHRY, CDR2 SYGVKD. The V gene end was trimmed by 4 bases and the J gene end by 1 base; junction bases not matched to a gene: 10. CDR3 DNA: TGTGCCATCAGTGCGAGTAGCGGGAGGACAGATTCCTACGAGCAGTACTTC. Translated: CAISASSGRTDSYEQYF.